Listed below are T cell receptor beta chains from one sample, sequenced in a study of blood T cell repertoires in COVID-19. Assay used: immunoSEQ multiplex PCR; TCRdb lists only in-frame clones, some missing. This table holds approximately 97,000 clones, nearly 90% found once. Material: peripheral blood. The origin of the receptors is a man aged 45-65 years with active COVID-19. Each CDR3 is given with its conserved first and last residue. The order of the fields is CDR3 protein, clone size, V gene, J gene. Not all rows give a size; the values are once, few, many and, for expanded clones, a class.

CASSQGPGGGAYEQYF	-	TRBV4-3	TRBJ2-7
CASSQDVGGTEAFF	-	TRBV3-1/TRBV3-2	TRBJ1-1
CASSGQGDTGELFF	-	TRBV2	TRBJ2-2
CASSLRPGSHEQFF	-	TRBV27	TRBJ2-1
CSVVQSYEQYF	-	TRBV29-1	TRBJ2-7
CASTQRIEWAQYF	-	TRBV12-3/TRBV12-4	TRBJ2-3
CATSRDRGSGNTIYF	-	TRBV15	TRBJ1-3
CASSSRYNEQFF	-	TRBV19	TRBJ2-1
CASSILAGEEFF	few	TRBV19	TRBJ2-1
CASRSGQKNQPQHF	-	TRBV6-5	TRBJ1-5
CASRASGSNYNEQFF	-	TRBV2	TRBJ2-1
CASTGTTGANVLTF	-	TRBV5-6	TRBJ2-6
CASSRTQGGRGELFF	-	TRBV2	TRBJ2-2
CASSRDRRAVLGIHGYTF	-	TRBV7-2	TRBJ1-2
CASSALGGGDTQYF	-	TRBV11-3	TRBJ2-3
CASSQVEGETQYF	-	TRBV4-2	TRBJ2-5
CASSPSSGRGQRDTQYF	-	TRBV19	TRBJ2-3
CASSQGWVGPRYVDTQYF	-	TRBV7-9	TRBJ2-3
CASRGAGEAFF	-	TRBV3-1/TRBV3-2	TRBJ1-1
CASSPSGLAGQETQYF	-	TRBV7-6	TRBJ2-5